What follows are 12 T cell receptor beta chains derived from one specimen sequenced in a study of cytomegalovirus exposure and HLA in healthy donors. Researchers ran the PCR with 60 Vbeta and 13 Jbeta primers. Sequenced by immunoSEQ multiplex PCR; TCRdb stores in-frame clones only, minus some. The table has about 160,000 clones, roughly 80% seen once; the top ten hold about 4.3%. Sample: PBMCs. These receptors came from a man in his thirties or forties in good health and CMV-seronegative.

This clone was observed once. The CDR3 here is CASSMEGKNQPQHF. The CDR3 DNA reads as TGTGCCAGCAGCATGGAGGGGAAAAATCAGCCCCAGCATTTT. V gene TRBV7-9 combines with J gene TRBJ1-5, with D possibly matching TRBD1 (5 bases). V lost 5 bases to trimming and J lost 4 bases, with 12 bases between them. Germline assignment: CDR1 SEHNR and CDR2 FQNEAQ (reference sequence). This CDR3 spans 14 amino acids.

This rearrangement joins TRBV19 to TRBJ1-5; 11 nucleotides align to TRBD1. This CDR3 contains 15 residues. CDR1 is LNHDA, CDR2 SQIVND, per germline (reference sequence). The junction had 6 bases not matched to a gene; V was cut back by 6 bases and J by 5 bases. The CDR3 coding sequence is TGTGCCAGTAGCGCCAGGGGACAGGGGGATCAGCCCCAGCATTTT. Translated: CASSARGQGDQPQHF.

J is TRBJ1-5 and V is TRBV10-3; D uncertain. Trimming stripped 7 bases from V and 2 bases from J, with 9 bases between. Germline V gene sequence: CDR1 ENHRY, CDR2 SYGVKD. CDR3 length: 13 amino acids. This chain's CDR3 is CAITAAGNQPQHF. The CDR3 DNA sequence: TGTGCCATCACGGCGGCGGGCAATCAGCCCCAGCATTTT.

The chain uses TRBV6-5 and TRBJ2-2; a weak D match, TRBD2 (7 bases). The length of the CDR3 is 15 residues. V dropped 6 bases and J dropped 6 bases, with 17 bases sitting between them. Germline V gene data show CDR1 as MNHEY and CDR2 as SVGAGI. CDR3 nucleotide sequence: TGTGCCAGCAGCCTGGGGGGGCCTGGTTCCGGGGAGCTGTTTTTT. Its translation: CASSLGGPGSGELFF.

The chain couples TRBV6-5 to TRBJ2-1; D possibly corresponds to TRBD2 (6 bases). V lost 2 bases and J 7 bases, leaving 12 bases between the germline ends. This CDR3 has 14 amino acids. The germline V gene has CDR1 MNHEY and CDR2 SVGAGI. This CDR3 reads CASSYEGGTNEQFF. Here the CDR3 DNA reads TGTGCCAGCAGTTACGAGGGAGGAACTAATGAGCAGTTCTTC.

The rearrangement joins TRBV13 to TRBJ2-1, with D possibly TRBD2 on 7 matching bases. Germline V gives CDR1 PRHDT, CDR2 FYEKMQ (reference sequence). CDR3 length: 14 residues. V was cut by 6 bases and J by 7 bases, with 16 bases left in between. The CDR3 DNA sequence: TGTGCCAGCAGTTTCGGGGGCGGGAGAAATGAGCAGTTCTTC. It codes for CASSFGGGRNEQFF.

Turning to this clone: Other DNA sequences in this sample translate to the same CDR3. V usage is TRBV5-1 and J usage is TRBJ1-2, with 7 bases that match TRBD1. The CDR3 length is 16 residues. After removal of 4 bases from V and 7 bases from J, the junction contained 16 bases not matched to a gene. Germline assignment: CDR1 SGHRS and CDR2 YFSETQ. The CDR3: CASSLGRFTGVGGYTF. CDR3 in DNA: TGCGCCAGCAGCCTGGGACGATTCACAGGGGTTGGTGGCTACACCTTC.

This clone is a singleton in its sample. The chain joins TRBV27 to TRBJ1-1; D is perhaps TRBD1 (5 bases). Germline V lookup: CDR1 MNHEY, CDR2 SMNVEV (reference sequence). This CDR3 contains 14 residues. Trimming shortened V by 2 bases and J by 8 bases, and 15 bases separated the two germline ends. Here the CDR3 reads CASSLVGAGREAFF. DNA of the CDR3: TGTGCCAGCAGTTTAGTGGGTGCAGGGCGAGAAGCTTTCTTT.

This clone has only a few counts. CDR3 sequence reads: CASSSGPRGVGEQYF. In DNA, the CDR3 is TGTGCCAGCAGCTCTGGGCCCCGGGGAGTGGGGGAGCAGTACTTC. This sequence joins TRBV5-4 and TRBJ2-7; tentatively, D is TRBD2 (5 bases). The CDR3 totals 15 residues. Germline V CDR1 and CDR2: SGHNT, YYREEE (reference sequence). V lost 3 bases to trimming and J lost 7 bases, with 20 bases between them.

The gene calls are TRBV28 and TRBJ2-3; 10 bases map to TRBD2. Unmatched junction bases numbered 13, after V lost 2 bases and J lost 5 bases. Germline values: CDR1 MDHEN, CDR2 SYDVKM. The CDR3 loop spans 18 amino acids. CDR3 in amino acids: CASSLPGRSGGRVDTQYF. Here the CDR3 DNA reads TGTGCCAGCAGTTTACCCGGACGTAGCGGGGGGCGGGTAGATACGCAGTATTTT.

The table lists this clone with a count of one. The rearrangement links TRBV5-1 to TRBJ1-4, with 7 nucleotides matching TRBD1. CDR1 and CDR2 (germline): SGHRS, YFSETQ. There are 15 residues in the CDR3. V dropped 5 bases and J dropped 4; count of bases not matched to a gene: 8. This chain's CDR3 is CASRGRDSLNEKLFF. The CDR3, as DNA: TGCGCCAGCAGAGGGCGGGACAGCCTTAATGAAAAACTGTTTTTT.

The chain combines TRBV6-1 with TRBJ2-7; D is ambiguous. CDR3 length equals 13 residues. Trimming took off 6 bases at V and 2 bases at J, with 11 bases between the two ends. Germline V gives CDR1 MNHNS, CDR2 SASEGT. CDR3 loop: CASRKPGTYEQYF. As DNA, the CDR3 is TGTGCCAGCAGGAAGCCAGGAACCTACGAGCAGTACTTC.